This T cell receptor beta chain was captured by sequencing in a study of cytomegalovirus exposure and HLA in healthy donors. The PCR made use of 60 Vbeta and 13 Jbeta primers. The protocol was immunoSEQ multiplex PCR, while the TCRdb copy is restricted to in-frame clones and leaves out a portion. Here the sample spans about 200,000 clones, 65% to 90% being singletons. The V gene's germline CDR1 is LNHNV and CDR2 YYDKDF (reference sequence). The CDR3 runs to 19 residues. V lost 1 base, J lost 5 bases, and 14 bases stayed unmatched. V is TRBV15 and J is TRBJ2-5; 12 bases align to TRBD2. Sample: PBMCs. The sequence derives from a woman aged 45 to 65 in good health and CMV-seronegative. The chain's CDR3 is CATSRGLAGERGGQETQYF. In nucleotides, the CDR3 is TGTGCCACCAGCAGAGGACTAGCGGGAGAGAGAGGGGGGCAGGAGACCCAGTACTTC.